This T cell receptor beta chain was sequenced in a study of spatial heterogeneity in lung cancer. The overall study: Across the raw uncorrected reads, a unique TCR and UMI combination was observed, on average, more than ten times.

TCRdb redid the calling of the 5' RACE reads with MiXCR, one entry per CDR3 protein. The repertoire holds 90,000 to 95,000 distinct CDR3 sequences, with about 12% as singletons. The CDR3 is 13 amino acids. V shed 0 bases and J shed 8 bases, with 10 bases lying between them. Germline assignment: CDR1 SEHNR and CDR2 FQNEAQ (reference sequence). The time point here: sample taken at primary tumor resection. The study sequenced unsorted whole RNA from tumor, nontumor lung or frozen PBMC. Donation came from around 77 patients with untreated early-stage non-small cell lung cancer. This clonotype appeared many times.

The sample in question was PBMCs, obtained at surgery. This sequence joins TRBV7-9 and TRBJ1-2, with D perhaps TRBD1 (5 bases). This clonotype was obtained from a male donor with early-stage non-small cell lung cancer. The CDR3 nucleotides are TGTGCCAGCAGCTTAGCGCTGGGGCGCGGCTACACCTTC. This translates into CASSLALGRGYTF.